This T cell receptor (beta chain) was sequenced in a study of vaccination and CD4 T cells after COVID-19. Study details: Nasal swab PCR had detected SARS-CoV-2 in convalescent patients, several mild and one severe. Median time from COVID diagnosis to post-COVID sampling was approximately 3.5 months (35 to 161). Taking of post-vaccine samples occurred a median approximately 67 days after dose two (range 14 to 241).

Study-wide results and caveats: Relatively few convalescent patients were studied; early post-infection timepoints were not included.

The treatment: roughly ten-day PBMC culture with coronavirus spike peptide pools or control peptides (ViraFEST assay). CD4+ T cells that had been cultured provided DNA sequenced with the Oncomine TCR Beta short-read assay. TCRdb passed the PCR reads through MiXCR, listing each CDR3 protein once. There are roughly 17,000 distinct CDR3 sequences in the sample; approximately 70% occur only once, and around 15% lies in the top ten. Turning to this clonotype: Antigen unknown.

CDR3 length: 14 residues. V was trimmed by 5 bases and J by 3 bases, leaving 14 bases between them. From germline, CDR1 is MNHNS and CDR2 SASEGT. This chain uses TRBV6-1 with TRBJ2-7; D possibly uses TRBD1 or TRBD2 (6 bases each). The sequence was collected from a human donor who had recovered from COVID-19. Sequencing was done on a sample of CD4+ T cells from blood, cultured in vitro. The CDR3 DNA is TGTGCCAGCAGTAAAGGGGGGAGCTACTACGAGCAGTACTTC. This codes for CASSKGGSYYEQYF.